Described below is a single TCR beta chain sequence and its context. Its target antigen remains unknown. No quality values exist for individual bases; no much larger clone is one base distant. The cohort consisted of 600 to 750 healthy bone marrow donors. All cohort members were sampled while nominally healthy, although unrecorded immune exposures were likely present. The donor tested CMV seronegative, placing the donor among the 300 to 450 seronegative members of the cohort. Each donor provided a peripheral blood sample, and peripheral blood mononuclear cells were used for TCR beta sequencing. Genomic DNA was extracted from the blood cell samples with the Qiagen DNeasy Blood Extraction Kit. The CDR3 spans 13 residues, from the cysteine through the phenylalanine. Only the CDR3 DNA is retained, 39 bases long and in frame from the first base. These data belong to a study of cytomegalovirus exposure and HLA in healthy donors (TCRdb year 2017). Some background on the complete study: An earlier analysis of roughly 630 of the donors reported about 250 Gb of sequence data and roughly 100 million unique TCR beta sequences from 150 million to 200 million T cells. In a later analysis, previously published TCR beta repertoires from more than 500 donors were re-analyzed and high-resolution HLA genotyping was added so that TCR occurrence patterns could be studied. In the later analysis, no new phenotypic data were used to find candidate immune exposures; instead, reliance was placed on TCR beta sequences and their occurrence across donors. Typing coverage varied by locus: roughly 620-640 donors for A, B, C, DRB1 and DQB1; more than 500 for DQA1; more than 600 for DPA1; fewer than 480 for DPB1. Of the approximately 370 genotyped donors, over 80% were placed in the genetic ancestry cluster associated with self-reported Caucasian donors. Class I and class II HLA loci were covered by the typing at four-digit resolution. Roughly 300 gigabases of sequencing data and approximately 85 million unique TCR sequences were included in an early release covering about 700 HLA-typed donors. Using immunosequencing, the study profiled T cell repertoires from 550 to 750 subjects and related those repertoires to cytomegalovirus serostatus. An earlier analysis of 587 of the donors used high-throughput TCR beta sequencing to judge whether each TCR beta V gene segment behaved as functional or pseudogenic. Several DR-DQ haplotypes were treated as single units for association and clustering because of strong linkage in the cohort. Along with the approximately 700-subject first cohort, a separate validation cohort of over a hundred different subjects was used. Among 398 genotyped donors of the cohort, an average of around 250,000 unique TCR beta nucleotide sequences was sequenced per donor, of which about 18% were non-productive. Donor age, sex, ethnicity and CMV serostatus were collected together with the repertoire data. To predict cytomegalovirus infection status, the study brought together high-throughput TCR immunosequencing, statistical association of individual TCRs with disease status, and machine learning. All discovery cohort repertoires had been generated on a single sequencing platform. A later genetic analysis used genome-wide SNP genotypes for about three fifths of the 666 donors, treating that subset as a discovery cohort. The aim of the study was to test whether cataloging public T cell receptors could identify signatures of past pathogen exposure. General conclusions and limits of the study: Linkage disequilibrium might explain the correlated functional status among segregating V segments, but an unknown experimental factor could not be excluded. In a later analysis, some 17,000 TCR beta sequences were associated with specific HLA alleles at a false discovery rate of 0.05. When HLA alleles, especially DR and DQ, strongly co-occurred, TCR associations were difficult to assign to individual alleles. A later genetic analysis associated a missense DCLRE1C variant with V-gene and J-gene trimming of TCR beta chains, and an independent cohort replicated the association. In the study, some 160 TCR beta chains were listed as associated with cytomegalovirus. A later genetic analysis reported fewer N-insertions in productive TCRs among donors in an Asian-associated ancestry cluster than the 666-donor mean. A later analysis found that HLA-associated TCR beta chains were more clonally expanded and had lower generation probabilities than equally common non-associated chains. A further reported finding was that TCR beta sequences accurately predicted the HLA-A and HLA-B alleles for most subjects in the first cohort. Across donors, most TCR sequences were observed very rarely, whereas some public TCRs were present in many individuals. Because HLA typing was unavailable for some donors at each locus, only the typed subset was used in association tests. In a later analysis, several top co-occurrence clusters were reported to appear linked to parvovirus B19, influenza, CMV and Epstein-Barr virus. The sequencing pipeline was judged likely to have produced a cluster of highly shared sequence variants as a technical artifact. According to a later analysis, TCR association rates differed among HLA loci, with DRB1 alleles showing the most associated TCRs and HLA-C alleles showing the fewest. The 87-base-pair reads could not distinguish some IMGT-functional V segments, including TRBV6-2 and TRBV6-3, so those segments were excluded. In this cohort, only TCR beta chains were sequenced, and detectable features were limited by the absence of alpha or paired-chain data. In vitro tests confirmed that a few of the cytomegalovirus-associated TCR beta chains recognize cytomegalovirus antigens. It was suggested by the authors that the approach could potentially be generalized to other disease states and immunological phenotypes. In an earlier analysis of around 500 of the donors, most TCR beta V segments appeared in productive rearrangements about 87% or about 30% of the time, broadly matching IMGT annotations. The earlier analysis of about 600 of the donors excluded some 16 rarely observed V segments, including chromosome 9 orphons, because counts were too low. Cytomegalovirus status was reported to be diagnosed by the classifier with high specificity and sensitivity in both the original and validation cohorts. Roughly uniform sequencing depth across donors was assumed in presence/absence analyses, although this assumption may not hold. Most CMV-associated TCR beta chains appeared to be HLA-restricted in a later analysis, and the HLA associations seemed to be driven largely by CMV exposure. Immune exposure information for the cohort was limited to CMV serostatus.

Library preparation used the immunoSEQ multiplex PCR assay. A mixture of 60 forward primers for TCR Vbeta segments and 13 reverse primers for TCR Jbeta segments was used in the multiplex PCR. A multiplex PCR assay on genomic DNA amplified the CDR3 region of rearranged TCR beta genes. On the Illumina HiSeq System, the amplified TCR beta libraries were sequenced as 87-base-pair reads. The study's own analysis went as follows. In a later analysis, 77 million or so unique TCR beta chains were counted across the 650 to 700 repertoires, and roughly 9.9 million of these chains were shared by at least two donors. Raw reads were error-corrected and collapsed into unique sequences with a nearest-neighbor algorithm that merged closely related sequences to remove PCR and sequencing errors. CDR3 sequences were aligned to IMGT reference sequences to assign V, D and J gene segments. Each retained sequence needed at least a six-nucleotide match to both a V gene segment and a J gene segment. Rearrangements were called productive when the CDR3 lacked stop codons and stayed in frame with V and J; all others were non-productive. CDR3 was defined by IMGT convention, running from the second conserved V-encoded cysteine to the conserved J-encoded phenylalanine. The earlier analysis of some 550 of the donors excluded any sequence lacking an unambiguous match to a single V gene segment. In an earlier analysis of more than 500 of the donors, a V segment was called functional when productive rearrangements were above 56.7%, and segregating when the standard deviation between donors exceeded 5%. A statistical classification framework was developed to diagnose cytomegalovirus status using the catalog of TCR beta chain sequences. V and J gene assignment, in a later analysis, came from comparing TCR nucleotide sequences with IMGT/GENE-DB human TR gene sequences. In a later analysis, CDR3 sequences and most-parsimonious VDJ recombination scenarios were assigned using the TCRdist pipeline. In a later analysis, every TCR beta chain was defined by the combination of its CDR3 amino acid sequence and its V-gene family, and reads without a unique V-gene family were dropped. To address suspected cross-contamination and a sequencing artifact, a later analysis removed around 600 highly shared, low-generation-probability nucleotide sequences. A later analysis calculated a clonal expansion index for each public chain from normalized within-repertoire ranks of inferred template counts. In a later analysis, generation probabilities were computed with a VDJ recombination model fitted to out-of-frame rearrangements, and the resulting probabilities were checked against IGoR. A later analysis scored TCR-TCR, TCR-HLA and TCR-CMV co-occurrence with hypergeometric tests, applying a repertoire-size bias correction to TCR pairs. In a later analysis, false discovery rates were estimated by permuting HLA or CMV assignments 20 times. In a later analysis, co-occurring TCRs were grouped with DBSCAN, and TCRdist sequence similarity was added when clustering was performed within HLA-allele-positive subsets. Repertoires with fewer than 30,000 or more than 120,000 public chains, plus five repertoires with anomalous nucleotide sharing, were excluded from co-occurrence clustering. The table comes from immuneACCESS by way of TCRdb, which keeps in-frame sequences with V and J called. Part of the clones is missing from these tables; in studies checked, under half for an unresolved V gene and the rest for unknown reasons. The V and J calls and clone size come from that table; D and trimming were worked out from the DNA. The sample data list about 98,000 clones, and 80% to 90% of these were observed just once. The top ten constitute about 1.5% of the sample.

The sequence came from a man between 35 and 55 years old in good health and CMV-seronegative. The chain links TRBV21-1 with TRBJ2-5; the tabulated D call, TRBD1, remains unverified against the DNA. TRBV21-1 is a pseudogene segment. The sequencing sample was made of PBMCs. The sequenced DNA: TGTGCCAGCAGTTACAGTACCCAAGAGACCCAGTACTTC. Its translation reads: CASSYSTQETQYF.